The 5 T cell receptor beta chains reported below all come from one sample, sequenced in a study of cytomegalovirus exposure and HLA in healthy donors (dated by TCRdb to 2015 to 2018). Libraries were built with the immunoSEQ multiplex PCR assay. TCRdb took this table from immuneACCESS and kept in-frame rearrangements with V and J called. Such tables lack part of the clones; where checked against another copy, unresolved V genes explain under half of the gap, and the rest is unexplained. The sample data list over 45,000 clones, and 80% to 95% of these were observed just once. The ten most abundant clones make up under 7% of the sample. Sequencing was performed on PBMCs. These receptors originate from a woman aged 18-35 years in good health and CMV-seronegative.

This chain connects TRBV7-8 to TRBJ1-2; 7 nucleotides align to TRBD1. The CDR3 loop spans 14 amino acids. The junction had 7 bases not matched to a gene; V was cut back by 5 bases and J by 4 bases. Germline lookup yields CDR1 SGHVS and CDR2 FQNEAQ. For the CDR3, the DNA is TGTGCCAGCAGCCTCATGAGACAGGGCTATGGCTACACCTTC. Its protein product is CASSLMRQGYGYTF.

The chain is built from TRBV5-5 and TRBJ1-1, with a tentative D call TRBD1 (6 bases). This CDR3 contains 13 residues. With 0 bases removed from V and 7 bases from J, the gap between germline ends came to 10 bases. Germline CDR1 and CDR2: SGHKS and YYEKEE (reference sequence). The DNA of the CDR3 is TGTGCCAGCAGCTTGGCCAGGGGTCGTGAAGCTTTCTTT. This codes for CASSLARGREAFF. The entire variable domain, with the rest obtained from reference TRBV5-5 and TRBJ1-1, is as follows: DAGVTQSPTHLIKTRGQQVTLRCSPISGHKSVSWYQQVLGQGPQFIFQYYEKEERGRGNFPDRFSARQFPNYSSELNVNALLLGDSALYLCASSLARGREAFFGQGTRLTVV.

The V gene is TRBV11-3, the J gene TRBJ2-2; 9 bases map to TRBD1. Germline V gene sequence: CDR1 SGHNT, CDR2 YENEEA. Germline trimming cut 3 bases from V and 4 bases from J; bases unmatched to any gene: 3. The CDR3 spans 15 residues. The CDR3 DNA follows: TGTGCCAGCAGCTTTTCGACAGGGGGCACCGGGGAGCTGTTTTTT. This codes for CASSFSTGGTGELFF.

V is TRBV5-1 and J is TRBJ2-3, with TRBD2 identical over 13 bases. V lost 2 bases, J lost 3 bases, and 6 bases stayed unmatched. The CDR3 has 17 residues. The germline CDR1 and CDR2 sequences are SGHRS and YFSETQ. The CDR3 region has the DNA TGCGCCAGCAGCTTCGAACTAGCGGGAGGGGGGACAGATACGCAGTATTTT. This sequence encodes CASSFELAGGGTDTQYF. Variable domain in full (rest from reference TRBV5-1 and TRBJ2-3): KAGVTQTPRYLIKTRGQQVTLSCSPISGHRSVSWYQQTPGQGLQFLFEYFSETQRNKGNFPGRFSGRQFSNSRSEMNVSTLELGDSALYLCASSFELAGGGTDTQYFGPGTRLTVL.

This sequence joins TRBV19 and TRBJ1-2, with D perhaps TRBD1 (5 bases). The germline CDR1 and CDR2 sequences are LNHDA and SQIVND (reference sequence). V shed 5 bases and J shed 4 bases, with 20 bases lying between them. The CDR3 has 16 amino acids. The CDR3 sequence: CASSPPGYSGFYGYTF. CDR3 nucleotide sequence: TGTGCCAGTAGTCCGCCAGGGTATAGCGGTTTCTATGGCTACACCTTC.